These T cell receptor beta chains were read from a single sample in a study of STAT5B mutations in CD4+ large granular lymphocyte leukemia. The table came from immunoSEQ multiplex PCR; TCRdb's copy has only in-frame clones and leaves some out. The data hold tens of thousands of clones, with about 70% observed a single time. Input material: CD4+ T cells from blood buffy coats. The receptors were gathered from a human donor in good health. CDR3s include the opening cysteine and the closing phenylalanine or tryptophan. D genes are given only for firm matches. Clone size is given for some rows only: seen once, a few or many times, or a class if the clone is expanded.

clone_size,d_call,j_call,v_call,cdr3_nt,cdr3_aa
NA,TRBD2,TRBJ2-4,TRBV11-2,TGTGCCAGCAGCCCCACGGGAGGGATTCAGTACTTC,CASSPTGGIQYF
NA,NA,TRBJ1-2,TRBV29-1,TGCAGCGTGCGGCAGGGAACTCTTCGCGATGACTACACCTTC,CSVRQGTLRDDYTF
NA,TRBD1,TRBJ1-2,TRBV27,TGTGCCAGCAGTCTTACAGGGGACCCTACCTATGGCTACACCTTC,CASSLTGDPTYGYTF
NA,TRBD1,TRBJ1-2,TRBV28,TGTGCCAGCAGCCGGGGACAGACAGGCTATGGCTACACCTTC,CASSRGQTGYGYTF
NA,NA,TRBJ2-1,TRBV6-5,TGTGCCAGCAGTAGCCGCCGAGACAATGAGCAGTTCTTC,CASSSRRDNEQFF
NA,NA,TRBJ2-7,TRBV2,TGTGCCACTGCCCTGGACAGATACTCCTACGAGCAGTACTTC,CATALDRYSYEQYF
NA,NA,TRBJ2-4,TRBV15,TGTGCCACCAGCGGGGCCGCAGCCAAAAACATTCAGTACTTC,CATSGAAAKNIQYF
NA,TRBD2,TRBJ2-2,TRBV25-1,TGTGCCACCGGGGGGGACTTTGGGGGATTCACCGGGGAGCTGTTTTTT,CATGGDFGGFTGELFF
once,NA,TRBJ1-2,TRBV4-2,TGTGCCAGTAGCCAAGAATACAGGGCCCCCTATGGCTACACCTTC,CASSQEYRAPYGYTF
NA,NA,TRBJ2-2,TRBV7-2,TGTGCCAGCAGCCACGACGGCGGTCCCGGGGAGCTGTTTTTT,CASSHDGGPGELFF
once,NA,TRBJ2-1,TRBV25-1,TGTGCCAGCAGTGAACGAGGCGGGGGCCCTGAGCAGTTCTTC,CASSERGGGPEQFF
NA,NA,TRBJ2-1,TRBV6-5,TGTGCCAGCAGTTACTCCCTGACAGACAATGAGCAGTTCTTC,CASSYSLTDNEQFF
NA,NA,TRBJ1-5,TRBV2,TGTGCCAGCAGCCACGAATTTAGCAATCAGCCCCAGCATTTT,CASSHEFSNQPQHF
NA,NA,TRBJ1-1,TRBV4-2,TGTGCCAGCAGCCAAGATCTGAACACTGAAGCTTTCTTT,CASSQDLNTEAFF
NA,NA,TRBJ1-3,TRBV15,TGTGCCACCAGCAGAGAGCGGCATGTACTTGGAAACACCATATATTTT,CATSRERHVLGNTIYF
NA,NA,TRBJ1-2,TRBV9,TGTGCCAGCAGCGTAGACCCAGGAGGGAGTACTTTCTACACCTTC,CASSVDPGGSTFYTF
NA,NA,TRBJ2-2,TRBV2,TGTGCCAGCAGGAATCTAGGGGAGCTGTTTTTT,CASRNLGELFF
NA,NA,TRBJ1-5,TRBV2,TGTGCCAGCAGTGAAATCCAGGGAGGTTATAGCAATCAGCCCCAGCATTTT,CASSEIQGGYSNQPQHF
medium-sized,NA,TRBJ1-1,TRBV14,TGTGCCAGCAAGGACGGGGGGGGCACTGAAGCTTTCTTT,CASKDGGGTEAFF
NA,NA,TRBJ1-1,TRBV7-2,TGTGCCAGCAGCTCTAGAGGGGGCACTGAAGCTTTCTTT,CASSSRGGTEAFF
once,NA,TRBJ2-3,TRBV7-2,TGTGCCAGCAGCTTAGGTGGGGGGTTACAGTATTTT,CASSLGGGLQYF
NA,NA,TRBJ2-1,TRBV6-5,TGTGCCAGCAGTTACTCGAGTCCCAGGGAGGTTGATGAGCAGTTCTTC,CASSYSSPREVDEQFF
NA,TRBD1,TRBJ2-7,TRBV9,TGTGCCAGCAGCGTAGGGGACAGAGTCTACGAGCAGTACTTC,CASSVGDRVYEQYF
NA,NA,TRBJ1-1,TRBV11-2,TGTGCCAGCAGATCCCTTAAGGGGGATCGGAACACTGAAGCTTTCTTT,CASRSLKGDRNTEAFF
NA,NA,TRBJ2-2,TRBV4-1,TGCGCCAGCAGCCATCACAGGTCGAACACCGGGGAGCTGTTTTTT,CASSHHRSNTGELFF
NA,NA,TRBJ2-1,TRBV2,TGTGCCAGCAGTGAAACCACGGGAGTGGGAAATGAGCAGTTCTTC,CASSETTGVGNEQFF